Here is one T cell receptor (beta chain) with its context. No cognate antigen has been identified for it. Qualities for individual bases were not recorded, and no much larger clone is one base off. Per the publication, the time point label means: baseline before first vaccination. Samples from vaccinated people were obtained from the UK trials COV001 and COV002, which included a single-blind randomized controlled phase 2/3 trial of AZD1222 (ChAdOx1 nCoV-19) in healthy adults. For TCRbeta chain sequencing, PBMC samples were collected from trial participants at day 0 and at day 28 after the second dose. The data stem from a study of T cell responses to AZD1222 COVID-19 vaccine (TCRdb year 2021). For context, the study as a whole: Because spike-specific TCR depth and breadth did not differ between the two schedules, AZD1222 recipients who got a second dose at roughly 4 weeks were pooled with those who got a second dose at roughly 12 weeks. TCR sequencing covered roughly 230 trial participants: around 210 given two doses of AZD1222 and 26 given two doses of MenACWY control vaccine. Enrollment into the trials was organized by age into subgroups of 18-55, 56-69 and 70-plus years, and those subgroups contained about 160, 30 and 59 TCR-sequenced participants, respectively.

According to the germline V gene, CDR1 reads ENHRY and CDR2 reads SYGVKD. The CDR3, cysteine through phenylalanine, is 20 amino acids long. The read is trimmed to its CDR3 DNA, 60 bases read in frame from base 1. After removal of 4 bases from V and 0 bases from J, the junction retains 14 bases not matched to a gene. The CDR3 regions of human TCRbeta chains were subjected to immunosequencing. The authors' pipeline ran thus. Repertoire TCRs were checked for matches against a reference library of SARS-CoV-2-specific TCRs that had been generated using the MIRA antigen-specificity platform. Breadth was defined as the fraction of unique TCRs that were SARS-CoV-2-associated, and depth was defined as the fraction of total T cells that were SARS-CoV-2-associated. Using the MIRA data, every spike-specific TCR was mapped to the spike region that the TCR reacted to and assigned to either a CD4 or a CD8 class. Log10-transformed breadth and depth values were compared by one-way ANOVA with Sidak's multiple comparisons tests. In its TCRdb copy, this immuneACCESS table keeps in-frame sequences only and misses some clones. Where compared with another copy, unresolved V genes explain less than half of these, and the others have no known cause. V, J and clone size were drawn from that table, and D and trimming were deduced from the DNA. For this sample the table gives roughly 120,000 clones, of which roughly 93% were detected only once. Under 3.5% of the sample is held by the ten biggest clonotypes.

Overall study outcomes, separate from this receptor: In the small 56-69-year group, the increase in depth fell short of significance, most likely because of low power. Spike-specific TCR breadth and depth rose significantly after two AZD1222 doses compared with day 0 and with MenACWY recipients. Only six or seven AZD1222 recipients were SARS-CoV-2 seropositive at baseline, limiting conclusions about previously exposed vaccinees. Most participants were white British and females outnumbered males, and the authors suggested that clonal diversity may have been underestimated. The whole spike protein was spanned by vaccine-associated CD4 TCRs, and dominant responses were seen in regions 160-218 and 743-854. Because no samples from the day 14 peak response were available, repertoires could be characterized only after the peak T cell response. Reportedly, almost half of the unique spike-specific TCRs recognized epitopes lying outside the regions that are mutated in the B.1.351 and B.1.1.7 variants.

The rearrangement joined TRBV10-3 to TRBJ2-1, and 11 bases in between align with TRBD2. This specimen consisted of peripheral blood, obtained on day 0 of AZD1222 vaccination. The TCR comes from an adult in good health. The DNA is as follows: TGTGCCATCAGTGGGGGAATTACTAGCGGGAGAAGAGTCTCCTACAATGAGCAGTTCTTC. The resulting protein is CAISGGITSGRRVSYNEQFF.